This T cell receptor beta chain was sequenced in a study of blood T cell repertoires in COVID-19. Study details: Some COVID-19 samples were acute and others convalescent; all came from the United States, Italy and Spain. PBMCs, B-cell-depleted T cells, or T cells were the source of the cDNA or gDNA that made up the material.

Per the original data handling: For nucleated cells, counts were estimated from reference gene primer amplification. Sequencing was performed with immunoSEQ multiplex PCR; in TCRdb, only in-frame clones are kept and a portion is missing. The D gene and trimming were derived from the DNA, and the V and J assignments and clone size from that table. The sample has some 200,000 clones; 92% are singletons. The junction had 4 bases not matched to a gene; V was cut back by 4 bases and J by 0 bases. CDR1 is SGHNT, CDR2 YYREEE, per germline (reference sequence). CDR3 length: 16 residues. The V gene is TRBV5-4, the J gene TRBJ2-3; 11 bases line up with TRBD2. Sequenced input: peripheral blood. The source is a man between 25 and 39 years old with acute or convalescent COVID-19. The CDR3 spells CASSDRLAGSTDTQYF. CDR3 nucleotide sequence: TGTGCCAGCAGCGACAGACTAGCGGGGAGCACAGATACGCAGTATTTT.